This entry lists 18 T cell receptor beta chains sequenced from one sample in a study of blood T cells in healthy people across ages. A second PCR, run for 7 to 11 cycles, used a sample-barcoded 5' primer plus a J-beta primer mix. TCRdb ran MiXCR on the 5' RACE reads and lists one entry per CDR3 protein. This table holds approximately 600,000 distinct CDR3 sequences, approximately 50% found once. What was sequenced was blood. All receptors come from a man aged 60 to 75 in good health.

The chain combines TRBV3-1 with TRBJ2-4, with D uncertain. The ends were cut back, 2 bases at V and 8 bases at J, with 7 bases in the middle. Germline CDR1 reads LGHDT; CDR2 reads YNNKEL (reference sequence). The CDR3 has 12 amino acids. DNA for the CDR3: TGTGCCAGCAGCCAAAGTGGAGACATTCAGTACTTC. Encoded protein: CASSQSGDIQYF.

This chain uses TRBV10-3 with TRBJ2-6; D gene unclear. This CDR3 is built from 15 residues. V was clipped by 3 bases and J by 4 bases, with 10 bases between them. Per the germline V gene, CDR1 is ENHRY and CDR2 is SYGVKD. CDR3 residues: CAISDGVTGANVLTF. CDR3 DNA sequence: TGTGCCATCAGTGATGGGGTGACAGGGGCCAACGTCCTGACTTTC.

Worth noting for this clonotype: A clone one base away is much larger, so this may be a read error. This chain's CDR3 is CASSDQQRSSCEQYF. CDR3 nucleotide sequence: TGTGCCAGCAGTGATCAACAGCGGAGCTCCTGCGAGCAGTACTTC. The genes are TRBV25-1 and TRBJ2-7; D possibly corresponds to TRBD2 (5 bases). CDR3 size: 15 residues. Per the germline V gene, CDR1 is MGHDK and CDR2 is SYGVNS.

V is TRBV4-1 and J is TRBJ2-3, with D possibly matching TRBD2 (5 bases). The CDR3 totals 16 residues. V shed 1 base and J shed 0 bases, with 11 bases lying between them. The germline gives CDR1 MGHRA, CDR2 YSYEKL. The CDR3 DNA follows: TGCGCCAGCAGCCAAGGGCCCAGCGGAAGCACAGATACGCAGTATTTT. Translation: CASSQGPSGSTDTQYF.

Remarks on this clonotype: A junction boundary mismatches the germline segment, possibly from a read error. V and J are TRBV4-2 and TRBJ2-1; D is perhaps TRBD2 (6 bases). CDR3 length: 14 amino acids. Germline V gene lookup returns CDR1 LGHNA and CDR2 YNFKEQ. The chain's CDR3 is CASSQEGLRGELFF. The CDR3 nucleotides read TGTGCCAGCAGCCAAGAGGGCTTGCGGGGAGAGCTGTTCTTC.

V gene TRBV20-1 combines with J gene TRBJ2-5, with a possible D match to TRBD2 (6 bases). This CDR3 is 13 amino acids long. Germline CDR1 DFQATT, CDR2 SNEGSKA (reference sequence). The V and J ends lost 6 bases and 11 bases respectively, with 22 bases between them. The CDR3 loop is CSATRDWLNEQYF. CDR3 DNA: TGCAGTGCGACCAGGGACTGGCTGAATGAGCAGTACTTC.

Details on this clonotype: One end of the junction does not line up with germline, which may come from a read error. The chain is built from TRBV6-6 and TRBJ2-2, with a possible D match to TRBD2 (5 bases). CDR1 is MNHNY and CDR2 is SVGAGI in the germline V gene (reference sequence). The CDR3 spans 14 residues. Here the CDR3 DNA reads TGTGCCAGCAGTTCGGACTTTAACACCGGGGAGCCGTTTTTT. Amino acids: CASSSDFNTGEPFF.

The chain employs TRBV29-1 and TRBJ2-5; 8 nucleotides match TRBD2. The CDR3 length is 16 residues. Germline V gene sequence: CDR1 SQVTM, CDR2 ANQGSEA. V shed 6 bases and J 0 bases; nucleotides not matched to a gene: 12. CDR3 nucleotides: TGCAGCGTACCAAGGGGTAGCGGGGCTTACCAAGAGACCCAGTACTTC. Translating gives CSVPRGSGAYQETQYF.

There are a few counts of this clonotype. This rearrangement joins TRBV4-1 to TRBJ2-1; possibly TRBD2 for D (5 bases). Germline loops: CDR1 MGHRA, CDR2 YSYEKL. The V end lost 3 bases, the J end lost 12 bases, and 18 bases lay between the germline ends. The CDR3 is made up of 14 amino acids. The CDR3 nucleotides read TGCGCCAGCAGCCACGGCCCGGGGATTACGTTGCAGTTCTTC. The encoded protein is CASSHGPGITLQFF.

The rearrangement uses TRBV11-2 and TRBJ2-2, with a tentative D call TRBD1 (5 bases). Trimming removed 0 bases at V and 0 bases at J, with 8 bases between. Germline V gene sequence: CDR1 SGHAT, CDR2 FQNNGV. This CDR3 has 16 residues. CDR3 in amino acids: CASSLEQAANTGELFF. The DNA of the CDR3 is TGTGCCAGCAGCTTAGAACAGGCCGCGAACACCGGGGAGCTGTTTTTT.

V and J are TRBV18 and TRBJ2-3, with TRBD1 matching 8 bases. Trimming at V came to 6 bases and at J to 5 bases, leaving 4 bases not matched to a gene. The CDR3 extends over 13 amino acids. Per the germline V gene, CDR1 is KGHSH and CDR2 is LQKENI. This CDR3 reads CASSRDRRDTQYF. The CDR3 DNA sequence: TGTGCCAGCTCTCGGGACAGGCGAGATACGCAGTATTTT.

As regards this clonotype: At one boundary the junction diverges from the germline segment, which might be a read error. CDR3 residues: CASSGTGSPETQYF. The DNA of the CDR3 is TGTGCCAGTAGTGGGACAGGGTCGCCAGAGACCCAGTACTTC. This chain connects TRBV2 to TRBJ2-5; 9 bases are shared with TRBD1. CDR3 length: 14 amino acids. Germline CDR1 is SNHLY and CDR2 is FYNNEI.

For the CDR3, the DNA is TGTGCCAGCAGTGAATTGGACAGGGGGGACGAGTTCTTC. It codes for CASSELDRGDEFF. J is TRBJ2-1 and V is TRBV25-1; 10 positions agree with TRBD1. The CDR3 sequence is 13 residues long. The germline gives CDR1 MGHDK, CDR2 SYGVNS. V lost 1 base and J lost 14; bases outside the gene matches: 5.

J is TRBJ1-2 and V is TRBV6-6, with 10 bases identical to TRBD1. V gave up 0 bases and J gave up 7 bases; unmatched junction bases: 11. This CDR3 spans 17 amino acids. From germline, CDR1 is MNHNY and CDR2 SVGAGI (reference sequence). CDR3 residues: CASSYSLPDRGPGGYTF. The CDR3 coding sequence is TGTGCCAGCAGTTACTCCCTCCCAGACAGGGGGCCTGGTGGCTACACCTTC.

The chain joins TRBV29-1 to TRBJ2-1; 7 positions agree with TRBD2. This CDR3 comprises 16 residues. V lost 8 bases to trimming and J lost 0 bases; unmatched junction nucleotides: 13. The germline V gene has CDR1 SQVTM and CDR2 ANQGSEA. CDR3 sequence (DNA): TGCAGCATAGCAAAAGGGCGGGGGAGCTCCTACAATGAGCAGTTCTTC. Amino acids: CSIAKGRGSSYNEQFF.

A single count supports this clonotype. In nucleotides, the CDR3 is TGTGCCAGCAGCCAAGAACTCCACGAGCAGTACTTC. It encodes CASSQELHEQYF. V and J are TRBV14 and TRBJ2-7; D not resolved. The CDR3 spans 12 residues. The germline V gene has CDR1 SGHDN and CDR2 FVKESK. The ends were cut back, 0 bases at V and 5 bases at J, with 5 bases in the middle.

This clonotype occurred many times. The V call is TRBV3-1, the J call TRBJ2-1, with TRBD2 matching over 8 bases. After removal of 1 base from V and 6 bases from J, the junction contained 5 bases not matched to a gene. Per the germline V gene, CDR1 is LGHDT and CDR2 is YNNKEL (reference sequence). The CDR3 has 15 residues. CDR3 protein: CASSQGAGGRNEQFF. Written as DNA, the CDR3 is TGTGCCAGCAGCCAAGGGGCGGGGGGCCGCAATGAGCAGTTCTTC.

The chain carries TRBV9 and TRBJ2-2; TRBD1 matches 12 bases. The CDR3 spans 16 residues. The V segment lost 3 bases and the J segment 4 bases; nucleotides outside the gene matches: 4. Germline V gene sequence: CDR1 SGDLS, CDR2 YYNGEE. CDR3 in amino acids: CASSAGTGGFTGELFF. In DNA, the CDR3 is TGTGCCAGCAGCGCTGGGACAGGGGGCTTCACCGGGGAGCTGTTTTTT.